One and the same sample provided the 19 T cell receptor beta chains below, sequenced in a study of CD8 T cells in Susac syndrome. The RNA, about 0.45 to 1 ug, was put through reverse transcription using random hexamers. TCRdb recomputed calls from the immunoSEQ multiplex PCR reads with MiXCR, one row per CDR3 protein. The sample includes 50,000 to 65,000 distinct CDR3 sequences, around 94% of them seen just once. Sequencing was carried out using CD8+ T cells from PBMCs. All receptors come from a human donor in good health.

The chain is built from TRBV28 and TRBJ2-7; D is perhaps TRBD1 or TRBD2 (6 bases each). The CDR3 runs 15 residues. Trimming pared 3 bases from V and 2 bases from J, leaving 14 bases between. CDR1 and CDR2 (germline): MDHEN, SYDVKM. CDR3 region: CASSFPAGGPYEQYF. The CDR3 region has the DNA TGTGCCAGCAGTTTCCCAGCCGGGGGCCCCTACGAGCAGTACTTC.

The rearrangement joins TRBV28 to TRBJ2-2; 14 positions agree with TRBD2. The germline V gene encodes CDR1 MDHEN and CDR2 SYDVKM. The length of the CDR3 is 16 residues. The ends lost 10 bases at V and 5 bases at J; junction bases unmatched: 9. The CDR3 is CATSLGTSGGTGELFF. Written as DNA, the CDR3 is TGTGCCACCAGCCTTGGGACTAGCGGGGGTACCGGGGAGCTGTTTTTT.

This clonotype showed up just once. This rearrangement joins TRBV7-9 to TRBJ2-3; 10 bases match TRBD1. The ends lost 5 bases at V and 1 base at J; junction bases unmatched: 12. This CDR3 region has 18 residues. Germline V CDR1 and CDR2: SEHNR, FQNEAQ (reference sequence). This chain's CDR3 is CASSPHRPGTGGTDTQYF. DNA for the CDR3: TGTGCCAGCAGCCCACACCGGCCTGGGACAGGGGGCACAGATACGCAGTATTTT. The whole variable domain, filled in from reference TRBV7-9 and TRBJ2-3, reads DTGVSQNPRHKITKRGQNVTFRCDPISEHNRLYWYRQTLGQGPEFLTYFQNEAQLEKSRLLSDRFSAERPKGSFSTLEIQRTEQGDSAMYLCASSPHRPGTGGTDTQYFGPGTRLTVL.

This clonotype was counted a single time. The chain carries TRBV29-1 and TRBJ2-7, with D perhaps matching TRBD2 (6 bases). CDR1 is SQVTM and CDR2 is ANQGSEA in the germline V gene. V was clipped by 4 bases and J by 2 bases, with 12 bases between them. CDR3 length: 13 residues. The CDR3 DNA reads as TGCAGCGTTGTGGGGGGAGGAACCTACGAGCAGTACTTC. It specifies CSVVGGGTYEQYF.

The V and J genes are TRBV28 and TRBJ1-5; TRBD1 agrees at 9 bases. The V gene end was trimmed by 1 base and the J gene end by 1 base; junction bases not matched to a gene: 2. Germline V CDR1 and CDR2: MDHEN, SYDVKM. CDR3 size: 16 residues. Here the CDR3 DNA reads TGTGCCAGCAGTTTATTAGGGACAGGGAGCAATCAGCCCCAGCATTTT. Translated, it gives CASSLLGTGSNQPQHF.

This clonotype was counted a few times. V gene TRBV19 combines with J gene TRBJ1-5; the D gene is possibly TRBD1 (5 bases). V lost 2 bases, J lost 1 base, and 6 bases lay in between. From germline, CDR1 is LNHDA and CDR2 SQIVND (reference sequence). The CDR3 has 14 amino acids. The CDR3 region has the DNA TGTGCCAGTAGTATAAGGGACAGCAATCAGCCCCAGCATTTT. Protein: CASSIRDSNQPQHF.

The CDR3 DNA reads TGCGCCAGCAGCTACGGAGAGACAGGTCCGCCGGGGGAGACCCAGTACTTC. This codes for CASSYGETGPPGETQYF. This chain joins TRBV5-1 and TRBJ2-5; TRBD1 is a possible D gene (6 bases). V gave up 3 bases and J gave up 5 bases, with 23 bases separating them. This CDR3 is built from 17 residues. CDR1 is SGHRS, CDR2 YFSETQ, per germline.

This chain links TRBV4-3 with TRBJ2-5; the D is unclear. Between the trimmed V and J ends, which lost 0 bases and 5 bases, there was a span of 13 bases. Germline values: CDR1 LGHNA, CDR2 YSLEER. This CDR3 region has 15 residues. The CDR3 DNA follows: TGCGCCAGCAGCCAAGATATTGCCGGGTTGGAGACCCAGTACTTC. This codes for CASSQDIAGLETQYF.

The chain combines TRBV5-5 with TRBJ2-7; TRBD1 agrees at 7 bases. The CDR3 runs 13 residues. V lost 4 bases, J lost 1 base, and 2 bases stayed unmatched. The V gene's germline CDR1 is SGHKS and CDR2 YYEKEE (reference sequence). CDR3 sequence: CASSDRESYEQYF. The CDR3 DNA sequence: TGTGCCAGCAGCGACAGGGAATCCTACGAGCAGTACTTC.

For the CDR3, the DNA is TGCGCCAGCAGCATAACAGGGGCAGTAACTGAAGCTTTCTTT. It encodes CASSITGAVTEAFF. The rearrangement joins TRBV5-1 to TRBJ1-1, with 7 bases identical to TRBD1. Germline trimming cut 4 bases from V and 5 bases from J; bases unmatched to any gene: 8. The length of the CDR3 is 14 residues. CDR1 and CDR2 (germline): SGHRS, YFSETQ.

The gene calls are TRBV12-3 or TRBV12-4 and TRBJ1-1, with a tentative D call TRBD1 (6 bases). The CDR3 runs to 14 residues. With 3 bases removed from V and 5 bases from J, the gap between germline ends came to 13 bases. The CDR3 is CASSFIQGVTEAFF. Here the CDR3 DNA reads TGTGCCAGCAGTTTTATACAGGGAGTAACTGAAGCTTTCTTT.

The chain employs TRBV12-3 or TRBV12-4 and TRBJ2-3; D is tentatively TRBD1 or TRBD2 (5 bases each). Trimming stripped 1 base from V and 1 base from J, with 12 bases between. The CDR3 contains 16 residues. CDR3: CASSLGGSWGTDTQYF. The CDR3 coding sequence is TGTGCCAGCAGTTTAGGGGGGTCTTGGGGCACAGATACGCAGTATTTT.

A single count supports this clonotype. The chain employs TRBV6-1 and TRBJ2-2, with TRBD1 matching over 12 bases. The CDR3 length is 15 residues. V shed 8 bases and J 7 bases; nucleotides not matched to a gene: 8. Per the germline V gene, CDR1 is MNHNS and CDR2 is SASEGT. The CDR3 protein is CASEAGQGAIGELFF. The DNA of the CDR3 is TGTGCCAGCGAGGCGGGACAGGGGGCGATCGGGGAGCTGTTTTTT.

This clonotype came up once. The chain links TRBV10-2 to TRBJ1-1; D remains unclear. V was cut by 0 bases and J by 11 bases, with 16 bases left in between. This CDR3 is built from 14 residues. Germline V gene lookup returns CDR1 WSHSY and CDR2 SAAADI. The CDR3 nucleotides are TGCGCCAGCAGTGAGTCTATGGAGCCCGCCGCGGCTTTCTTT. The encoded protein is CASSESMEPAAAFF.

This chain uses TRBV6-6 with TRBJ2-7; TRBD2 matches at 7 bases. Trimming cost V 3 bases and J 0 bases; bases outside gene matches: 5. The CDR3 contains 15 residues. Germline V CDR1 and CDR2: MNHNY, SVGAGI (reference sequence). CDR3 residues: CASSYLAGDSYEQYF. In DNA, the CDR3 is TGTGCCAGCAGTTATCTGGCGGGGGACTCCTACGAGCAGTACTTC.

The chain couples TRBV19 to TRBJ1-6; TRBD1 might be the D (6 bases). CDR1 LNHDA and CDR2 SQIVND come from the germline V gene (reference sequence). This CDR3 is built from 15 residues. V lost 6 bases to trimming and J lost 7 bases, with 16 bases between them. The CDR3 sequence is CASSSGQWGNSPLHF. For the CDR3, the DNA is TGTGCCAGTAGCTCCGGACAGTGGGGGAATTCACCCCTCCACTTT.

The V gene is TRBV14, the J gene TRBJ2-3; maybe TRBD2 (7 bases). The CDR3 length is 17 residues. The ends were cut back, 5 bases at V and 3 bases at J, with 21 bases in the middle. Germline-derived CDR1 and CDR2 are SGHDN and FVKESK. The CDR3 reads CASSDPRPGGGTDTQYF. CDR3 DNA: TGTGCCAGCAGCGACCCTCGGCCGGGGGGCGGAACAGATACGCAGTATTTT.

The chain recombines TRBV10-3 with TRBJ1-2; D gene uncertain. The CDR3 runs to 17 residues. V was pared by 2 bases and J by 5 bases, with 21 bases between. The V gene's germline CDR1 is ENHRY and CDR2 SYGVKD. CDR3 residues: CAISETQLSVPLYGYTF. DNA of the CDR3: TGTGCCATCAGTGAGACCCAGCTTTCAGTACCATTATATGGCTACACCTTC.

This CDR3 reads CASSEGSLSNQPQHF. For the CDR3, the DNA is TGTGCCAGCAGCGAAGGGAGTCTAAGCAATCAGCCCCAGCATTTT. V and J are TRBV9 and TRBJ1-5; D ambiguous. CDR3 size: 15 residues. V was shortened by 3 bases and J by 1 base, with 11 bases between the two germline ends. CDR1 is SGDLS, CDR2 YYNGEE, per germline.